The 23 T cell receptor beta chains given below trace back to one sample, sequenced in a study of blood T cell repertoires in COVID-19. The repertoire was sequenced with immunoSEQ multiplex PCR; TCRdb's copy has only in-frame clones and lacks some. Among fewer than 55,000 clones, around 81% were seen once, and the ten largest hold roughly 29%. The sample comprised peripheral blood. The origin of the receptors is a woman at least 80 years old with COVID-19, enrolled during active disease.

This clone appeared a few times. The chain uses TRBV7-6 and TRBJ2-7; 12 positions match TRBD2. V gave up 5 bases and J gave up 1 base; unmatched junction bases: 9. CDR1 SGHVS and CDR2 FNYEAQ come from the germline V gene. CDR3 size: 17 residues. Here the CDR3 DNA reads TGTGCCAGCAGCCCGGGACTAGCGGGTGATGGGTCCTACGAGCAGTACTTC. Its protein product is CASSPGLAGDGSYEQYF.

The gene calls are TRBV7-8 and TRBJ2-3; D is undetermined. Trimming cost V 9 bases and J 2 bases, with 15 bases left between them. The CDR3 totals 14 residues. Germline CDR1 reads SGHVS; CDR2 reads FQNEAQ. This CDR3 is CASRRLATTDTQYF. The CDR3 DNA sequence: TGTGCCAGTCGGCGGCTTGCGACCACAGATACGCAGTATTTT.

This clone was seen only a few times. The chain couples TRBV5-1 to TRBJ2-7; 8 bases align to TRBD2. CDR1 SGHRS and CDR2 YFSETQ come from the germline V gene. This CDR3 region has 14 residues. The ends lost 2 bases at V and 3 bases at J; junction bases unmatched: 4. CDR3 loop: CASSFQRESYEQYF. DNA of the CDR3: TGCGCCAGCAGCTTTCAGCGGGAGAGCTACGAGCAGTACTTC.

V usage is TRBV2 and J usage is TRBJ2-2, with 12 bases that match TRBD1. Per germline, CDR1 SNHLY and CDR2 FYNNEI. Trimming took 0 bases from V and 5 from J; bases not matched to a gene: 22. The CDR3 totals 23 residues. The CDR3 sequence: CASSEALLFLGQGAQVGTGELFF. CDR3 DNA: TGTGCCAGCAGTGAAGCGCTTCTTTTTCTGGGACAGGGGGCGCAAGTTGGAACCGGGGAGCTGTTTTTT.

As concerns this clone: The germline gene is not matched at one end of the junction; a read error may be the cause. CDR3 DNA sequence: TGTGCTAGCAGCCCTTCTAGCGGGAGAGCCGCAGATACGCAGTATTTT. Translation gives CASSPSSGRAADTQYF. This sequence joins TRBV7-7 and TRBJ2-3, with 10 positions matching TRBD2. Germline V gives CDR1 SSHAT, CDR2 FNYEAQ (reference sequence). CDR3 size: 16 residues.

This chain uses TRBV27 with TRBJ1-5, with D possibly TRBD1 on 5 matching bases. This CDR3 has 13 amino acids. V lost 5 bases, J lost 6 bases, and 11 bases lay in between. Per the germline V gene, CDR1 is MNHEY and CDR2 is SMNVEV (reference sequence). CDR3 DNA sequence: TGTGCCAGCAGTCCAGGGTATGGTCAGCCCCAGCATTTT. Translated: CASSPGYGQPQHF.

This rearrangement joins TRBV19 to TRBJ2-3; no firm D call. The CDR3 length is 11 residues. Trimming removed 3 bases at V and 8 bases at J, with 6 bases between. Germline values: CDR1 LNHDA, CDR2 SQIVND (reference sequence). The CDR3 reads CASSIGGTQYF. In DNA form, the CDR3 reads TGTGCCAGTAGTATCGGTGGTACGCAGTATTTT.

The rearrangement links TRBV28 to TRBJ1-2; D gene uncertain. V was pared by 6 bases and J by 4 bases, with 9 bases between. The CDR3 length is 12 residues. The germline V gene has CDR1 MDHEN and CDR2 SYDVKM. CDR3 amino acids: CASSPVVYGYTF. The CDR3 DNA reads TGTGCCAGCAGCCCGGTGGTCTATGGCTACACCTTC.

J is TRBJ1-5 and V is TRBV10-3, with D tentatively TRBD1 (6 bases). Germline assignment: CDR1 ENHRY and CDR2 SYGVKD. V was trimmed by 6 bases and J by 4 bases, leaving 10 bases between them. CDR3 length: 13 amino acids. The CDR3 sequence is CAIRQGQNQPQHF. In DNA, the CDR3 is TGTGCCATCAGACAGGGACAAAATCAGCCCCAGCATTTT.

CDR3 loop: CSGRDRITEAFF. CDR3 sequence (DNA): TGCAGCGGAAGGGACAGGATTACTGAAGCTTTCTTT. The chain couples TRBV29-1 to TRBJ1-1, with 8 bases fitting TRBD1. The CDR3 has 12 residues. The V gene's germline CDR1 is SQVTM and CDR2 ANQGSEA. The J segment lost 5 bases and the V segment lost 7 bases, leaving 6 bases of the junction unmatched.

V gene TRBV14 combines with J gene TRBJ1-2, with D unresolved. Per germline, CDR1 SGHDN and CDR2 FVKESK. This CDR3 is 15 amino acids long. The V end lost 0 bases, the J end lost 2 bases, and 10 bases lay between the germline ends. The CDR3 DNA follows: TGTGCCAGCAGCCAAGATCTCTCGGGGAACTATGGCTACACCTTC. Residues: CASSQDLSGNYGYTF.

The chain joins TRBV7-9 to TRBJ2-1, with a weak D call TRBD2 (5 bases). CDR1 and CDR2 (germline): SEHNR, FQNEAQ (reference sequence). V was cut by 2 bases and J by 1 base, with 6 bases left in between. The CDR3 runs to 14 residues. CDR3 sequence (DNA): TGTGCCAGCAGCTTAAGCGGATCCTACAATGAGCAGTTCTTC. Its protein is CASSLSGSYNEQFF.

V usage is TRBV9 and J usage is TRBJ2-5, with 8 bases matching TRBD2. Germline V gene sequence: CDR1 SGDLS, CDR2 YYNGEE. V shed 3 bases and J 5 bases; nucleotides not matched to a gene: 6. The CDR3 has 14 residues. For the CDR3, the DNA is TGTGCCAGCAGCGCGGGAGGGAGGGTCGAGACCCAGTACTTC. It specifies CASSAGGRVETQYF.

This chain joins TRBV5-1 and TRBJ2-1, with D perhaps TRBD2 (6 bases). From germline, CDR1 is SGHRS and CDR2 YFSETQ. CDR3 length equals 14 residues. Trimming took 0 bases from V and 6 from J, leaving 10 bases between them. CDR3 region: CASSLGGDPNEQFF. CDR3 DNA sequence: TGCGCCAGCAGCTTGGGGGGGGACCCCAATGAGCAGTTCTTC.

The chain uses TRBV29-1 and TRBJ2-7; 7 bases align to TRBD2. Trimming removed 5 bases from V and 3 bases from J; junction bases left unmatched: 4. The CDR3 runs 12 residues. In germline, CDR1 is SQVTM, CDR2 ANQGSEA. CDR3: CSVRTSYYEQYF. CDR3 nucleotides: TGCAGCGTTCGGACTAGTTACTACGAGCAGTACTTC.

The V and J genes are TRBV9 and TRBJ2-1; D perhaps matches TRBD2 (6 bases). In germline, CDR1 is SGDLS, CDR2 YYNGEE. Trimming cost V 4 bases and J 7 bases, with 21 bases left between them. The length of the CDR3 is 16 residues. CDR3 protein: CASSFRREVQRNEQFF. DNA for the CDR3: TGTGCCAGCAGCTTTAGAAGGGAGGTCCAACGGAATGAGCAGTTCTTC. Filled out from reference TRBV9 and TRBJ2-1, the complete variable domain reads DSGVTQTPKHLITATGQRVTLRCSPRSGDLSVYWYQQSLDQGLQFLIQYYNGEERAKGNILERFSAQQFPDLHSELNLSSLELGDSALYFCASSFRREVQRNEQFFGPGTRLTVL.

This clone showed up just once. J is TRBJ2-5 and V is TRBV18; 7 nucleotides align to TRBD1. The V gene end was trimmed by 1 base and the J gene end by 5 bases; junction bases not matched to a gene: 4. The CDR3 loop spans 14 amino acids. Germline CDR1 is KGHSH and CDR2 is LQKENI. For the CDR3, the DNA is TGTGCCAGCTCACCACAGGGGGCCGGCGAGACCCAGTACTTC. This gives the protein CASSPQGAGETQYF.

The chain links TRBV14 to TRBJ2-7; TRBD1 aligns across 9 bases. The trim removed 3 bases at V and 2 bases at J, leaving 5 bases unmatched. Germline V CDR1 and CDR2: SGHDN, FVKESK. CDR3 length: 15 amino acids. The CDR3 DNA reads TGTGCCAGCAGCCACCTCCGGGACAGGGCCTACGAGCAGTACTTC. Translation: CASSHLRDRAYEQYF.

This chain connects TRBV19 to TRBJ1-1; 8 nucleotides align to TRBD1. The CDR3 has 14 residues. The germline V gene encodes CDR1 LNHDA and CDR2 SQIVND (reference sequence). V shed 7 bases, J shed 6 bases, and the junction held 10 bases outside the gene matches. The DNA of the CDR3 is TGTGCCAGTACTGGCAGGGGGCCAGGGGCTGAAGCTTTCTTT. Protein sequence: CASTGRGPGAEAFF.

The chain uses TRBV2 and TRBJ2-7; no clear D gene. CDR1 is SNHLY and CDR2 is FYNNEI in the germline V gene. V lost 6 bases and J lost 0, with 6 bases in between. This CDR3 comprises 12 residues. For the CDR3, the DNA is TGTGCCAGCAGCCTAGGCTCCTACGAGCAGTACTTC. Translating gives CASSLGSYEQYF.

A remark on this clone: The sample holds other DNA sequences that translate to the same CDR3. The chain combines TRBV7-9 with TRBJ1-5; the D is unclear. Trimming took 1 base from V and 0 from J, leaving 7 bases between them. The CDR3 sequence is 15 residues long. Germline V lookup: CDR1 SEHNR, CDR2 FQNEAQ (reference sequence). CDR3 sequence reads: CASSLGGYSNQPQHF. In nucleotides, the CDR3 is TGTGCCAGCAGCTTAGGCGGTTATAGCAATCAGCCCCAGCATTTT. Full variable domain (remainder filled in from reference TRBV7-9 and TRBJ1-5): DTGVSQNPRHKITKRGQNVTFRCDPISEHNRLYWYRQTLGQGPEFLTYFQNEAQLEKSRLLSDRFSAERPKGSFSTLEIQRTEQGDSAMYLCASSLGGYSNQPQHFGDGTRLSIL.

The rearrangement links TRBV4-2 to TRBJ2-3, with 8 bases aligning to TRBD2. The CDR3 is 15 amino acids. Germline values: CDR1 LGHNA, CDR2 YNFKEQ. The ends lost 0 bases at V and 1 base at J; junction bases unmatched: 0. The CDR3 DNA reads TGTGCCAGCAGCCAAGAAGCGGGGGGCACAGATACGCAGTATTTT. Amino acids: CASSQEAGGTDTQYF.

This clone was recorded a few times. The rearrangement links TRBV10-2 to TRBJ2-1; no firm D call. Germline CDR1 reads WSHSY; CDR2 reads SAAADI. V was clipped by 6 bases and J by 6 bases, with 9 bases between them. The CDR3 runs to 12 residues. CDR3 sequence: CASSLRSNEQFF. In DNA, the CDR3 is TGCGCCAGCAGCCTGAGGTCCAATGAGCAGTTCTTC.